The rows below give T cell receptor beta chains drawn from one sample of a study of blood T cell repertoires in COVID-19. The method was immunoSEQ multiplex PCR; TCRdb's version includes in-frame clones alone and lacks a portion of them. The sample gives about 270,000 clones, about 91% of which show up once; approximately 3% is in the top ten. Specimen: PBMCs or T cells enriched from blood (not recorded which). The receptors shown here come from a man aged 40-49 years who had been exposed to COVID-19. Each CDR3 is given with its conserved first and last residue. Each record gives: CDR3 protein, CDR3 DNA, J gene, V gene, D gene, clone size. D genes are given only for firm matches. Size is omitted from some rows. Given values are once, few, many or a class for expanded clones.

CASNFLAGQADTQYF TGTGCCAGCAATTTCCTAGCGGGACAGGCAGATACGCAGTATTTT TRBJ2-3 TRBV2 . .
CASSRTVSTDTQYF TGTGCCAGCAGTCGGACAGTAAGCACAGATACGCAGTATTTT TRBJ2-3 TRBV6-5 . .
CASSLLGEYPPDNEQFF TGCGCCAGCAGCTTGTTAGGGGAATACCCCCCCGACAATGAGCAGTTCTTC TRBJ2-1 TRBV5-1 . .
CASSLGTGAPEKLFF TGTGCCAGCAGTCTCGGGACAGGGGCTCCCGAAAAACTGTTTTTT TRBJ1-4 TRBV6-5 TRBD1 .
CASSPRTGLEKLFF TGTGCCAGCAGCCCTCGGACAGGTCTTGAAAAACTGTTTTTT TRBJ1-4 TRBV9 TRBD1 .
CASSLAGTDYNQPQHF TGTGCCAGCAGCTTAGCAGGGACAGATTACAATCAGCCCCAGCATTTT TRBJ1-5 TRBV7-9 TRBD1 .
CASSHRLSSGPTDTQYF TGTGCCAGCAGCCATCGGCTAAGTAGCGGGCCAACAGATACGCAGTATTTT TRBJ2-3 TRBV3-1/TRBV3-2 TRBD2 .
CASSLKYEGGNGYTF TGTGCCAGCAGTTTAAAGTATGAGGGAGGAAATGGCTACACCTTC TRBJ1-2 TRBV28 . .
CASSLGQGETEAFF TGCGCCAGCAGCTTGGGACAGGGGGAGACTGAAGCTTTCTTT TRBJ1-1 TRBV5-1 TRBD1 .
CASSLTESSYNSPLHF TGTGCCAGCAGCTTAACAGAGAGCTCCTATAATTCACCCCTCCACTTT TRBJ1-6 TRBV7-2 . .
CAWSVAYGYTF TGTGCCTGGAGTGTAGCCTATGGCTACACCTTC TRBJ1-2 TRBV30 . .
CASSWGGTTNEKLFF TGTGCCAGCAGTTGGGGGGGGACAACTAATGAAAAACTGTTTTTT TRBJ1-4 TRBV6-5 . .
CASSSGQDYNSPLHF TGTGCCAGCAGCTCGGGACAGGACTATAATTCACCCCTCCACTTT TRBJ1-6 TRBV13 TRBD1 .
CASSYKTSSLTYEQYF TGTGCCAGCAGTTACAAGACTAGCTCGCTTACCTACGAGCAGTACTTC TRBJ2-7 TRBV6-5 TRBD2 .
CASSFTGQGTDTQYF TGTGCCAGCAGCTTCACCGGACAGGGCACAGATACGCAGTATTTT TRBJ2-3 TRBV5-4 TRBD1 .
CASSLGAGGRRAEAFF TGTGCCAGCAGCTTAGGGGCAGGGGGGAGGAGGGCTGAAGCTTTCTTT TRBJ1-1 TRBV7-9 TRBD1 once